This TCR beta chain was documented in a study of cytomegalovirus exposure and HLA in healthy donors. Whole-study findings and limits: High sensitivity and specificity were reportedly achieved when the classifier diagnosed cytomegalovirus status.

The assay was immunoSEQ multiplex PCR, and TCRdb's table has in-frame clones only and misses some. The data contain some 120,000 clones, roughly 94% of them singletons. Germline CDR1 and CDR2: MDHEN and SYDVKM. V lost 3 bases, J lost 6 bases, and 8 bases stayed unmatched. The CDR3 loop spans 16 amino acids. For this clone: Antigen specificity is unknown.

The TCR originated in a woman aged 18-30 years in good health and CMV-seronegative. The sample consisted of PBMCs. This rearrangement joins TRBV28 to TRBJ1-1, with 12 bases fitting TRBD1. CDR3 nucleotide sequence: TGTGCCAGCAGTTTTACGGGACAGGGGGCTGCAGCTGAAGCTTTCTTT. This encodes CASSFTGQGAAAEAFF.